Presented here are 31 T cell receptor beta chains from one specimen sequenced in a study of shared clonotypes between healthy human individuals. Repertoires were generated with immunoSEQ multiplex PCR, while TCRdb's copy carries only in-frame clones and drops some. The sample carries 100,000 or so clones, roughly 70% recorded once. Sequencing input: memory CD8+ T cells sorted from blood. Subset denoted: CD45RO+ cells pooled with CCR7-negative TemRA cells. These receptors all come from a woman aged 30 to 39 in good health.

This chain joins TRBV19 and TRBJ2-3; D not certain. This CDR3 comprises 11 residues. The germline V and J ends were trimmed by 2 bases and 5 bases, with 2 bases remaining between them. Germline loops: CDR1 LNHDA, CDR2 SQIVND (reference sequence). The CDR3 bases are TGTGCCAGTAGTATAAAAGATACGCAGTATTTT. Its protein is CASSIKDTQYF.

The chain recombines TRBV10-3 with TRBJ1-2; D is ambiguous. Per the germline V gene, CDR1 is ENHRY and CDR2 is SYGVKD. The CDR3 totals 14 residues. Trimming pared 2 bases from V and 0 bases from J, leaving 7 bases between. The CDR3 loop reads CAISELSANYGYTF. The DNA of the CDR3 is TGTGCCATCAGTGAGCTATCAGCTAACTATGGCTACACCTTC.

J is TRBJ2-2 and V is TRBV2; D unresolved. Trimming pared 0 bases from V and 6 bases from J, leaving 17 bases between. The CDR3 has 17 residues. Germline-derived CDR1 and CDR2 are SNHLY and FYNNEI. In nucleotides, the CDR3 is TGTGCCAGCAGTGAAGCGCTTGTACGAAAGTTGGCCGGGGAGCTGTTTTTT. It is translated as CASSEALVRKLAGELFF.

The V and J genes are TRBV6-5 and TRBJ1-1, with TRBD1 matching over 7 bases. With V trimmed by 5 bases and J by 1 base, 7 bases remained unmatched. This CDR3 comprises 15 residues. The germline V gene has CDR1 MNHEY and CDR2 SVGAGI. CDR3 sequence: CASSAAGGWNTEAFF. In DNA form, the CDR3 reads TGTGCCAGCAGTGCCGCAGGGGGTTGGAACACTGAAGCTTTCTTT.

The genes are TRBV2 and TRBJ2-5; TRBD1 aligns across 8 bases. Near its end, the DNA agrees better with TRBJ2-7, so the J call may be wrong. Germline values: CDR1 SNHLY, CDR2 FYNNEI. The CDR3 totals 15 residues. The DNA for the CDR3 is TGTGCCAGCAGTGAGGACAGGGACATGAACTACGAGCAGTACTTC. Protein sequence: CASSEDRDMNYEQYF.

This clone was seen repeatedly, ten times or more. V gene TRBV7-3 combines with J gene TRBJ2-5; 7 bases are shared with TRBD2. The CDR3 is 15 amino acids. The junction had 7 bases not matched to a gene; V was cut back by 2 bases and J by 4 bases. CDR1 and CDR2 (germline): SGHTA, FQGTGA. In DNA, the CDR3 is TGTGCCAGCAGCTTAGGGGCGGGAGACGGAGAGACCCAGTACTTC. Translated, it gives CASSLGAGDGETQYF.

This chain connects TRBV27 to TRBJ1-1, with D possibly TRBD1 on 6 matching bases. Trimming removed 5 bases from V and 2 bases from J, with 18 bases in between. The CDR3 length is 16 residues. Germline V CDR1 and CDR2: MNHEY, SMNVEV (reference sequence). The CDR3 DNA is TGTGCCAGCAGTCGTCTCAAGGGGGGTTTCAACACTGAAGCTTTCTTT. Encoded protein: CASSRLKGGFNTEAFF.

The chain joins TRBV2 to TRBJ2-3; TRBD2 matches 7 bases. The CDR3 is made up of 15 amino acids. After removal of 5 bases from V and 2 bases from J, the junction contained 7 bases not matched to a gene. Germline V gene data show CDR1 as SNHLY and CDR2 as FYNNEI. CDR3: CASSFLAAHTDTQYF. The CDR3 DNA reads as TGTGCCAGCAGTTTCCTAGCGGCCCACACAGATACGCAGTATTTT.

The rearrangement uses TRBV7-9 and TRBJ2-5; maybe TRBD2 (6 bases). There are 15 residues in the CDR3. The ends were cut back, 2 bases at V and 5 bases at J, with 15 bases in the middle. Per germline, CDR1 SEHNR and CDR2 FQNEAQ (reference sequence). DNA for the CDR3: TGTGCCAGCAGCTTAATTTTGGGGGGTAGGGAGACCCAGTACTTC. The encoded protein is CASSLILGGRETQYF.

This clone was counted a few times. The CDR3 nucleotides read TGTGCCAGCAGTCCCGGGACAGCTGCTATAAGTCCCCAGCATTTT. It translates to CASSPGTAAISPQHF. V gene TRBV28 combines with J gene TRBJ1-5, with 7 bases lining up with TRBD1. CDR1 is MDHEN and CDR2 is SYDVKM in the germline V gene. The CDR3 length is 15 residues. The junction had 14 bases not matched to a gene; V was cut back by 5 bases and J by 10 bases.

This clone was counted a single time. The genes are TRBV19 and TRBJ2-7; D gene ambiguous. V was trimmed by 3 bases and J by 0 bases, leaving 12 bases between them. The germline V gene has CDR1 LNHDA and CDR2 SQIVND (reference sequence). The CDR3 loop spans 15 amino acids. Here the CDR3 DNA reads TGTGCCAGTAGTATGAACGGACGAAGCTCCTACGAGCAGTACTTC. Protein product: CASSMNGRSSYEQYF.

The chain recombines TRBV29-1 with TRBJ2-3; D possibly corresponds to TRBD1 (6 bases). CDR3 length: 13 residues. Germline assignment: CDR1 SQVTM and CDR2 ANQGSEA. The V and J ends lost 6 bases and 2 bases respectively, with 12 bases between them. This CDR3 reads CSVFRTDTDTQYF. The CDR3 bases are TGCAGCGTCTTCCGGACAGACACAGATACGCAGTATTTT.

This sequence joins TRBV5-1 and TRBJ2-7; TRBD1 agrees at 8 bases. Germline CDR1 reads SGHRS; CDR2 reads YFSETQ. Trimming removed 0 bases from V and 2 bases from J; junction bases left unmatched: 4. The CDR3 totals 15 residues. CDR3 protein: CASSLDRGSPYEQYF. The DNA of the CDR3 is TGCGCCAGCAGCTTGGACAGGGGGTCGCCCTACGAGCAGTACTTC.

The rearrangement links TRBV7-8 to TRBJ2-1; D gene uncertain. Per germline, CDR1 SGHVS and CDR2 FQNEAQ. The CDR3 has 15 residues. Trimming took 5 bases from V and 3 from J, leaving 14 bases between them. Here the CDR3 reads CASSPELWVYNEQFF. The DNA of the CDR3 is TGTGCCAGCAGCCCGGAGTTGTGGGTCTACAATGAGCAGTTCTTC.

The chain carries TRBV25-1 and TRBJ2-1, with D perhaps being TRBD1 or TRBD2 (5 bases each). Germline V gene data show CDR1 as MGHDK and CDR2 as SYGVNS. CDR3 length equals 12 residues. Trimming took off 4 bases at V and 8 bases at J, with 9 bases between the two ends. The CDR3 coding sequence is TGTGCCAGCAGTGGAGGGGATCATGAGCAGTTCTTC. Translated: CASSGGDHEQFF.

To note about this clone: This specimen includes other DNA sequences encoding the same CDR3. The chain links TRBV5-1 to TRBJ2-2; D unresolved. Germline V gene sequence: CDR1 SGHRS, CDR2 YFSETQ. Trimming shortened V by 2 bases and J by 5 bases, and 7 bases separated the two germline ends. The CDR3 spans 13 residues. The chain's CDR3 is CASSFGQTGELFF. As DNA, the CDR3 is TGCGCCAGCAGCTTTGGCCAGACCGGGGAGCTGTTTTTT.

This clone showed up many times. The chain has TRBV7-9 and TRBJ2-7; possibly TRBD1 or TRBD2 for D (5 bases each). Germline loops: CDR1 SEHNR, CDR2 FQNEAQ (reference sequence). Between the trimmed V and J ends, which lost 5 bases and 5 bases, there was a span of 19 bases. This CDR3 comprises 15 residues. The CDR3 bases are TGTGCCAGCAGCCTTGTACGGGACGTGACCCACGAGCAGTACTTC. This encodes CASSLVRDVTHEQYF.

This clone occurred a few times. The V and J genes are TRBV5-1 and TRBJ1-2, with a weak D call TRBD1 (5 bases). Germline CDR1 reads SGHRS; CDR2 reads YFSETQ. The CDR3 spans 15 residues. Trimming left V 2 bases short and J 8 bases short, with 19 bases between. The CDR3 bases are TGCGCCAGCAGCTTCTTCCGGCAGGGAGGTCAGGGCTACACCTTC. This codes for CASSFFRQGGQGYTF.

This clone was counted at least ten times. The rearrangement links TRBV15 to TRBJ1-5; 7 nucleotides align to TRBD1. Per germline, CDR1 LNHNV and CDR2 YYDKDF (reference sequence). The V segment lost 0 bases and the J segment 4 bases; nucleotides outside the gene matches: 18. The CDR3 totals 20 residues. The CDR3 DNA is TGTGCCACCAGCAGAGAAGGGGACGAGGGGGCCCGGGAGTGGAATCAGCCCCAGCATTTT. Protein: CATSREGDEGAREWNQPQHF.

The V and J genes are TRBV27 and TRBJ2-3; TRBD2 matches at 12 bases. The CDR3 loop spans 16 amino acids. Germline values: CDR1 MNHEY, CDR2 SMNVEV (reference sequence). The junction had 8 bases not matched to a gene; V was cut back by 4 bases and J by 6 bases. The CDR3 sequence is CASSSVLAGGSDTQYF. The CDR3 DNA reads TGTGCCAGCAGTTCGGTTCTAGCGGGAGGGTCGGATACGCAGTATTTT.

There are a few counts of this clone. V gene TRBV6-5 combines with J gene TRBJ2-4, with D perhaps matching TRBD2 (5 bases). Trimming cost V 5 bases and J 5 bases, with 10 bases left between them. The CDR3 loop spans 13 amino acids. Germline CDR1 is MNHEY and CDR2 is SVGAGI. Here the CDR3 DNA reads TGTGCCAGCAGTCCCTGGACTGAAAACATTCAGTACTTC. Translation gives CASSPWTENIQYF.

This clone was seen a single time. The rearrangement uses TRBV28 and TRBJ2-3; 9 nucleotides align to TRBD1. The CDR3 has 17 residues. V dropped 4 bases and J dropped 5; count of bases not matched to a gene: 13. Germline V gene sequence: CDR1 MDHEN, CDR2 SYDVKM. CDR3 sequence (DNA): TGTGCCAGCAGTTGTTGGACTTTGGACAGGGGAGGAGATACGCAGTATTTT. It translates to CASSCWTLDRGGDTQYF.

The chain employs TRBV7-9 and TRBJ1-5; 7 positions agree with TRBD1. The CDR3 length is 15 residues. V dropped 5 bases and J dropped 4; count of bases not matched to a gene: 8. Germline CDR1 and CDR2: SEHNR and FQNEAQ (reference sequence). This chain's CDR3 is CASSHEGQPNQPQHF. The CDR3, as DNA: TGTGCCAGCAGCCACGAGGGACAGCCTAATCAGCCCCAGCATTTT.

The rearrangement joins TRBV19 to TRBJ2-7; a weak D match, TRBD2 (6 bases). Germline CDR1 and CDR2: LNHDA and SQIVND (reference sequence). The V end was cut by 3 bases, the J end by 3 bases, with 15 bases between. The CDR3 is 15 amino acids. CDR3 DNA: TGTGCCAGTAGTATTAGTGATAGCGGTTACTACGAGCAGTACTTC. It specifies CASSISDSGYYEQYF.

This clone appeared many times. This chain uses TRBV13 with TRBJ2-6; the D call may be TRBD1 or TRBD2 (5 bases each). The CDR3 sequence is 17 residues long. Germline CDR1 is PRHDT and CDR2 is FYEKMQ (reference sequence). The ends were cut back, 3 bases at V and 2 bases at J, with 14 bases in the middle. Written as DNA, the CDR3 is TGTGCCAGCAGCTTTGCTGCCCGGGGCCCTGGGGCCAACGTCCTGACTTTC. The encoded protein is CASSFAARGPGANVLTF.

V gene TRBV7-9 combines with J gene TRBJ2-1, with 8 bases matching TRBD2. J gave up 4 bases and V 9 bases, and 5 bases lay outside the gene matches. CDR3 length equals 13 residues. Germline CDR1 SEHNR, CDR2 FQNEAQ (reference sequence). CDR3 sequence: CARHSGIYNEQFF. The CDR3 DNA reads TGTGCCAGACATAGCGGGATTTACAATGAGCAGTTCTTC.

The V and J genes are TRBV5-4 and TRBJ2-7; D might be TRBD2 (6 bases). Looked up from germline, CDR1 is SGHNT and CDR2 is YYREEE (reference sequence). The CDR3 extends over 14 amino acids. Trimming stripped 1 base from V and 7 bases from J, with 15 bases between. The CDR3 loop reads CASSLFGGKREQYF. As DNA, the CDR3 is TGTGCCAGCAGCTTGTTCGGCGGGAAAAGGGAGCAGTACTTC.

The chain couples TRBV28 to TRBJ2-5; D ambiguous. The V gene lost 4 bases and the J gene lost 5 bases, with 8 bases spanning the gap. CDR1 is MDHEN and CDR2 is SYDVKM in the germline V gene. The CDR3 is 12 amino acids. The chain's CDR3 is CASSSSFETQYF. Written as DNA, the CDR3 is TGTGCCAGCAGTTCGAGTTTTGAGACCCAGTACTTC. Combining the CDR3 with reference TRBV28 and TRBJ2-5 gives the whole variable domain DVKVTQSSRYLVKRTGEKVFLECVQDMDHENMFWYRQDPGLGLRLIYFSYDVKMKEKGDIPEGYSVSREKKERFSLILESASTNQTSMYLCASSSSFETQYFGPGTRLLVL.

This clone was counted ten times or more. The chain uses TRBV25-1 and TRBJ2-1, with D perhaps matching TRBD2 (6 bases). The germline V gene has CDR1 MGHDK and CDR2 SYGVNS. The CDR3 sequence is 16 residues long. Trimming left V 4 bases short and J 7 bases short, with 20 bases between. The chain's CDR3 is CASSVAKAGTRNEQFF. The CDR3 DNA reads TGTGCCAGCAGTGTGGCCAAGGCCGGGACTCGGAATGAGCAGTTCTTC.

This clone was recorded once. CDR3 loop: CASSQNLGTPQETQYF. CDR3 DNA sequence: TGTGCCAGCAGCCAGAACCTCGGGACACCTCAAGAGACCCAGTACTTC. The rearrangement joins TRBV4-2 to TRBJ2-5; a weak D match, TRBD1 (6 bases). The CDR3 consists of 16 residues. Trimming left V 3 bases short and J 2 bases short, with 16 bases between. The germline V gene has CDR1 LGHNA and CDR2 YNFKEQ.

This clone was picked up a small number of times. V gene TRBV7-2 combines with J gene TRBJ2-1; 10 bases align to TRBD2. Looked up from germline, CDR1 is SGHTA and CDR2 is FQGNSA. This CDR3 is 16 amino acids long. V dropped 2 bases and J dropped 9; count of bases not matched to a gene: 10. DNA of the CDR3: TGTGCCAGCAGCTTACGAAGCGGGAGGGCCCGAGGTGAGCAGTTCTTC. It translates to CASSLRSGRARGEQFF.